Reported below is one T cell receptor (beta chain). This record comes from a study of PD-L1 blockade in urothelial cancer. Sequenced by immunoSEQ multiplex PCR; TCRdb stores in-frame clones only, minus some. The sample lists under 120,000 clones, roughly 84% occurring once. The CDR3 contains 16 residues. Germline V gene data show CDR1 as MDHEN and CDR2 as SYDVKM. The V gene end was trimmed by 7 bases and the J gene end by 0 bases; junction bases not matched to a gene: 8. This receptor was taken from a man aged 45-65 years with urothelial cancer. The rearrangement joins TRBV28 to TRBJ2-2; 7 nucleotides agree with TRBD1. Specimen: PBMCs, collected around atezolizumab (anti-PD-L1) treatment. CDR3 residues: CASTPSGTANTGELFF. The CDR3 nucleotides are TGTGCCAGCACCCCCTCCGGGACAGCGAACACCGGGGAGCTGTTTTTT.